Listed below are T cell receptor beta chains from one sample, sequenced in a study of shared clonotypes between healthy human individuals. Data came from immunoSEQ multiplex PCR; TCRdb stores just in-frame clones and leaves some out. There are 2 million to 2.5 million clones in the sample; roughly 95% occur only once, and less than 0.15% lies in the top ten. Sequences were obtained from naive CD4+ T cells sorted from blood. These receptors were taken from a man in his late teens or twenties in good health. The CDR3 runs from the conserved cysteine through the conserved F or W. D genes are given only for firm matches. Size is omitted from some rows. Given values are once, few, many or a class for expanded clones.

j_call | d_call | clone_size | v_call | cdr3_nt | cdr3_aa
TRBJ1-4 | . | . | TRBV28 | TGTGCCAGCAGTTTACAGGTGATGGGAGAAAAACTGTTTTTT | CASSLQVMGEKLFF
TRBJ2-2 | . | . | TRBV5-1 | TGCGCCAGCAGCTTGGCGTCCGGGGCGAACACCGGGGAGCTGTTTTTT | CASSLASGANTGELFF
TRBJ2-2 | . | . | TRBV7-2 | TGTGCCAGCAGCTTATTGGTCGGGGAGCTGTTTTTT | CASSLLVGELFF
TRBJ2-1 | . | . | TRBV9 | TGTGCCAGCAGCGTTCCGGGAGTGGGGGATGAGCAGTTCTTC | CASSVPGVGDEQFF
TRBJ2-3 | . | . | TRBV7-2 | TGTGCCAGCAGCTTAGGGGGGAAAGGTCCCACAGATACGCAGTATTTT | CASSLGGKGPTDTQYF
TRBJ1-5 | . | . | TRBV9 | TGTGCCAGCAGCGTAGGCGGGAGCAATCAGCCCCAGCATTTT | CASSVGGSNQPQHF
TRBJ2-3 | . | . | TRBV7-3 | TGTGCCAGCAGGCCCCCGGTCGCAGATACGCAGTATTTT | CASRPPVADTQYF
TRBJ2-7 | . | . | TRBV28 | TGTGCCAGCAGTTCCCTCAGGGAGCAGTACTTC | CASSSLREQYF
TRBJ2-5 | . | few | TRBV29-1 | TGCAGCGTTGCTACGGGCCCAGAGACCCAGTACTTC | CSVATGPETQYF
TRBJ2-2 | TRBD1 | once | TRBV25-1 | TGTGCCAGCAGTGCCTCGTGGGGACAGGCTTCGAACACCGGGGAGCTGTTTTTT | CASSASWGQASNTGELFF
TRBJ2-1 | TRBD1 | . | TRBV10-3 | TGTGCCATTGCCAAAGGGACAGACTACAATGAGCAGTTCTTC | CAIAKGTDYNEQFF
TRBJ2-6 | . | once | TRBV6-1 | TGTGCCAGCAGTGGGACAGAATTCCTCTCTGGGGCCAACGTCCTGACTTTC | CASSGTEFLSGANVLTF
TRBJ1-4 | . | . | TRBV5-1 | TGCGCCAGCAGCTTCACCCTGACCGGGTTGAATGAAAAACTGTTTTTT | CASSFTLTGLNEKLFF
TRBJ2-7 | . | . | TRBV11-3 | TGTGCCAGCACCCCTCGGTGGTGGGGACACTCCTCCTACGAGCAGTACTTC | CASTPRWWGHSSYEQYF
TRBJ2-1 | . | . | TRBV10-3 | TGTGCCATCATGAGCGGCGAATACAATGAGCAGTTCTTC | CAIMSGEYNEQFF
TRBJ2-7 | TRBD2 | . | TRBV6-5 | TGTGCCAGCAGTTTAAGCGGGAGAGTCGACTACGAGCAGTACTTC | CASSLSGRVDYEQYF
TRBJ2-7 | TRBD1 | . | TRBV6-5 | TGTGCCAGCAGTGACACAGGGGTGGGGGAGCAGTACTTC | CASSDTGVGEQYF
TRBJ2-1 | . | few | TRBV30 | TGTGCCTGGAGTGTACCTTGGGTGACTGAGCAGTTCTTC | CAWSVPWVTEQFF
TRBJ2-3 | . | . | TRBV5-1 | TGCGCCAGCAGCCCCCTCTCCCTGACAGTCGCAGATACGCAGTATTTT | CASSPLSLTVADTQYF
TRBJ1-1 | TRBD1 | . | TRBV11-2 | TGTGCCAGCAGCGTTACAGGGGAAATCACTGAAGCTTTCTTT | CASSVTGEITEAFF
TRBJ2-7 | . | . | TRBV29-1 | TGCAGCGTGGAGGGCGACGGGACCTACGAGCAGTACTTC | CSVEGDGTYEQYF
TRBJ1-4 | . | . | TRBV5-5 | TGTGCCAGCACCTTACCAACAGGGTTAGCGGGGGAAAAACTGTTTTTT | CASTLPTGLAGEKLFF
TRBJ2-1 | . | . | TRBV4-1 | TGCGCCAGCAGCCAAGACTTACGGACGGACCCACGGTACAATGAGCAGTTCTTC | CASSQDLRTDPRYNEQFF
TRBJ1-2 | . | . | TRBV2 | TGTGCCAGCACCCCGATAACTCTTGGCTACACCTTC | CASTPITLGYTF
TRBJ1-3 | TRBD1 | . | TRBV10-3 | TGTGCCATCAGAACAGGGGGCTCTGGAAACACCATATATTTT | CAIRTGGSGNTIYF
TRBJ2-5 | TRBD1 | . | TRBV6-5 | TGTGCCAGCAGTTACTCTGGACAGGGTGAGGAGACCCAGTACTTC | CASSYSGQGEETQYF
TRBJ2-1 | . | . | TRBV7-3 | TGTGCCAGCAGCTTGGGAGGGGGGCGCCTCCACAATGAGCAGTTCTTC | CASSLGGGRLHNEQFF
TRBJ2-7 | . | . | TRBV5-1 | TGCGCCAGCAGCTTAGACTCCGCGGGTGGGGCCTACGAGCAGTACTTC | CASSLDSAGGAYEQYF